This T cell receptor beta chain was found in a study of OX40 agonist ivuxolimab in advanced cancers. Study-wide background: Partial responses were achieved by three patients, of whom one had hepatocellular carcinoma and two had cutaneous melanoma.

Here immunoSEQ multiplex PCR was the method, and the copy in TCRdb shows in-frame clones only, minus some. Here the sample spans tens of thousands of clones, 87% being singletons. This clone appeared once. Germline values: CDR1 KGHSH, CDR2 LQKENI. CDR3 length: 14 residues. The V and J ends lost 6 bases and 3 bases, in that order; junction bases with no gene match: 8. This TCR came from an adult with an advanced solid tumor such as melanoma, head and neck, liver or kidney cancer. J is TRBJ2-7 and V is TRBV18; TRBD2 matches at 7 bases. Sequenced material: CD4+ or CD8+ T cells sorted from blood, taken in a trial of the OX40 agonist ivuxolimab. CDR3 sequence: CASSPPLAVYEQYF. The CDR3 DNA is TGTGCCAGCTCTCCCCCGCTAGCGGTCTACGAGCAGTACTTC.